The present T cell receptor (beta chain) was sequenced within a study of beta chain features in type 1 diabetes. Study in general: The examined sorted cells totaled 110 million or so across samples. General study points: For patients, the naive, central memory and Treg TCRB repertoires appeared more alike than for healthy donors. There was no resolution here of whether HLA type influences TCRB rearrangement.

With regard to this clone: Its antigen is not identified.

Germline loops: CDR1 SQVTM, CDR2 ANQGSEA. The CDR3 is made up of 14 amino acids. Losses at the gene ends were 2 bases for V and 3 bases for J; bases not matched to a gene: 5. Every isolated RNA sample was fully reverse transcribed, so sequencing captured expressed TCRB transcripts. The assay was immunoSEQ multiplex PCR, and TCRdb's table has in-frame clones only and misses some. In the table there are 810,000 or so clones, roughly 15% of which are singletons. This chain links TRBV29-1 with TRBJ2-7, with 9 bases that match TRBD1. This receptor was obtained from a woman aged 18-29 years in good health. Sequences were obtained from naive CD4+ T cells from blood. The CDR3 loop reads CSVELGQGYYEQYF. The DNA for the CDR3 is TGCAGCGTTGAATTGGGACAGGGATACTACGAGCAGTACTTC.